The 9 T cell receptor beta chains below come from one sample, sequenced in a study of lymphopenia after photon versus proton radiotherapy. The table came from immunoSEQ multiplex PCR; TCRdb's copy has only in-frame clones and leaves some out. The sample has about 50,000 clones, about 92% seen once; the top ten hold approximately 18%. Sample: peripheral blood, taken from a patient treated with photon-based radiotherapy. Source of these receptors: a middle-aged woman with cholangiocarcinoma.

This chain's CDR3 is CASSRGTNTGELFF. The CDR3 DNA sequence: TGTGCCAGCAGCCGCGGTACGAACACCGGGGAGCTGTTTTTT. This chain connects TRBV28 to TRBJ2-2; D unresolved. The V gene lost 6 bases and the J gene lost 0 bases, with 8 bases spanning the gap. Germline CDR1 is MDHEN and CDR2 is SYDVKM. The CDR3 spans 14 residues.

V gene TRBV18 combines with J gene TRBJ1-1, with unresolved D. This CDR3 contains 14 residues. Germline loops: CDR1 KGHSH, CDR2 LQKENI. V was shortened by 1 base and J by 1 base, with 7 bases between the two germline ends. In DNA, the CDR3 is TGTGCCAGCTCACCACTGAGCGAGAACACTGAAGCTTTCTTT. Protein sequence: CASSPLSENTEAFF.

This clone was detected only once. The CDR3 bases are TGTGCCAGCAGCTTAGGACTAGCGGGAGGGCAAAATGAGCAGTTCTTC. Protein sequence: CASSLGLAGGQNEQFF. The chain links TRBV7-2 to TRBJ2-1; 14 bases agree with TRBD2. CDR1 and CDR2 from the germline V gene are SGHTA and FQGNSA. J lost 7 bases, V lost 1 base, and 3 bases had no gene match. The CDR3 is 16 amino acids.

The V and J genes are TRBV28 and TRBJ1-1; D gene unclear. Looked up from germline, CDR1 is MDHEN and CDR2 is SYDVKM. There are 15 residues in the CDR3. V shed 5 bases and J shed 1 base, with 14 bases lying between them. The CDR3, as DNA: TGTGCCAGCAGTCCGGTAGGTGACTCGAACACTGAAGCTTTCTTT. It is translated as CASSPVGDSNTEAFF.

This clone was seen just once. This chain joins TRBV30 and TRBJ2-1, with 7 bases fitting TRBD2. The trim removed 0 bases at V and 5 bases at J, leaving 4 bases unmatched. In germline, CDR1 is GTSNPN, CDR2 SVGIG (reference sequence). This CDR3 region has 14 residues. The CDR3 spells CAWSVGAGDNEQFF. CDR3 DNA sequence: TGTGCCTGGAGTGTAGGGGCGGGGGACAATGAGCAGTTCTTC.

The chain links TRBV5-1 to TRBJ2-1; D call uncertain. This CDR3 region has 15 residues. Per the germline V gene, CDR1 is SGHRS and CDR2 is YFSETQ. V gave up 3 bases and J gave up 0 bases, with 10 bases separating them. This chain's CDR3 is CASSSPESSYNEQFF. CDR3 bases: TGCGCCAGCAGCTCCCCGGAGAGCTCCTACAATGAGCAGTTCTTC. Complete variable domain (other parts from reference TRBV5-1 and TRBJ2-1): KAGVTQTPRYLIKTRGQQVTLSCSPISGHRSVSWYQQTPGQGLQFLFEYFSETQRNKGNFPGRFSGRQFSNSRSEMNVSTLELGDSALYLCASSSPESSYNEQFFGPGTRLTVL.

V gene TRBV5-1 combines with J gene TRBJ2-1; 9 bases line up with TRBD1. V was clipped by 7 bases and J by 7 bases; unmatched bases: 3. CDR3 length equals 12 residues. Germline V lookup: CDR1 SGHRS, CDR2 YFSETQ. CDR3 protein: CASQTGGNEQFF. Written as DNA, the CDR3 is TGCGCCAGCCAGACAGGGGGGAATGAGCAGTTCTTC.

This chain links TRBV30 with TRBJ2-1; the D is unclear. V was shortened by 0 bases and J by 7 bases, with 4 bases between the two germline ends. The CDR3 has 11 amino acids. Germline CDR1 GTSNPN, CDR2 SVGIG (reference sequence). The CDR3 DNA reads TGTGCCTGGAGTGTACGTAATGAGCAGTTCTTC. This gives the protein CAWSVRNEQFF. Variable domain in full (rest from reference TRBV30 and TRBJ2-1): SQTIHQWPATLVQPVGSPLSLECTVEGTSNPNLYWYRQAAGRGLQLLFYSVGIGQISSEVPQNLSASRPQDRQFILSSKKLLLSDSGFYLCAWSVRNEQFFGPGTRLTVL.

The CDR3 nucleotides are TGTGCCAGCAGCTTGTACCTCGGACAGATGAACACTGAAGCTTTCTTT. Protein product: CASSLYLGQMNTEAFF. The chain combines TRBV5-5 with TRBJ1-1; D is perhaps TRBD1 (6 bases). This CDR3 region has 16 residues. Germline CDR1 SGHKS, CDR2 YYEKEE (reference sequence). V was clipped by 1 base and J by 0 bases, with 13 bases between them. The full variable domain, its missing parts supplied by reference TRBV5-5 and TRBJ1-1, is DAGVTQSPTHLIKTRGQQVTLRCSPISGHKSVSWYQQVLGQGPQFIFQYYEKEERGRGNFPDRFSARQFPNYSSELNVNALLLGDSALYLCASSLYLGQMNTEAFFGQGTRLTVV.